A single sample is the source of the 26 T cell receptor beta chains below, sequenced in a study of OX40 agonist ivuxolimab in advanced cancers. Produced via immunoSEQ multiplex PCR; TCRdb's table is partial and in-frame only. The sample contains fewer than 15,000 clones, 84% of which appear only once. The specimen comprised CD4+ or CD8+ T cells sorted from blood, sampled in a trial of the OX40 agonist ivuxolimab. These receptors were taken from an adult with an advanced solid tumor such as melanoma, head and neck, liver or kidney cancer.

The rearrangement uses TRBV7-9 and TRBJ1-2; 8 bases fit TRBD1. Losses at the gene ends were 8 bases for V and 5 bases for J; bases not matched to a gene: 7. Germline V gene data show CDR1 as SEHNR and CDR2 as FQNEAQ (reference sequence). The CDR3 runs to 13 residues. The CDR3 sequence: CASHPGGQYGYTF. The CDR3 DNA reads TGTGCCAGCCACCCAGGGGGCCAGTATGGCTACACCTTC.

The CDR3 region has the DNA TGTGCCAGCAGTTCCCGACAGGAGTACACAGATACGCAGTATTTT. This translates into CASSSRQEYTDTQYF. The V gene is TRBV28, the J gene TRBJ2-3; D is possibly TRBD1 (6 bases). The CDR3 runs 15 residues. Germline V gene data show CDR1 as MDHEN and CDR2 as SYDVKM. Between the trimmed V and J ends, which lost 4 bases and 2 bases, there was a span of 13 bases.

In DNA form, the CDR3 reads TGTGCCAGCAGCTTAGGGTCCGGGGAGCTGTTTTTT. Its translation: CASSLGSGELFF. The rearrangement joins TRBV7-9 to TRBJ2-2; D is undetermined. The CDR3 is 12 residues long. Germline CDR1 is SEHNR and CDR2 is FQNEAQ (reference sequence). V was shortened by 1 base and J by 6 bases, with 3 bases between the two germline ends.

The V call is TRBV6-5, the J call TRBJ2-1; the match to TRBD2 covers 8 bases. CDR1 and CDR2 (germline): MNHEY, SVGAGI. CDR3 length equals 15 residues. V gave up 8 bases and J gave up 4 bases; unmatched junction bases: 10. CDR3 loop: CASGTPSGSYNEQFF. The CDR3 DNA follows: TGTGCCAGCGGAACCCCTAGCGGGTCTTACAATGAGCAGTTCTTC.

The rearrangement uses TRBV9 and TRBJ2-5; D is possibly TRBD2 (6 bases). Germline V gene sequence: CDR1 SGDLS, CDR2 YYNGEE. The germline V and J ends were trimmed by 3 bases and 5 bases, with 20 bases remaining between them. This CDR3 has 16 amino acids. CDR3 DNA sequence: TGTGCCAGCAGCGCGGGGGATGAGTCGAACAGGGAGACCCAGTACTTC. Its protein is CASSAGDESNRETQYF.

CDR3 amino acids: CASSLVGQQNTGELFF. CDR3 sequence (DNA): TGTGCCAGCAGCTTAGTTGGTCAGCAGAACACCGGGGAGCTGTTTTTT. This rearrangement joins TRBV7-9 to TRBJ2-2; D uncertain. This CDR3 spans 16 amino acids. The V gene's germline CDR1 is SEHNR and CDR2 FQNEAQ (reference sequence). V gave up 1 base and J gave up 1 base, with 10 bases separating them.

Details on this clone: Other DNA sequences in this sample translate to the same CDR3. The chain has TRBV11-2 and TRBJ2-7; possibly TRBD1 or TRBD2 for D (5 bases each). V lost 0 bases and J 3 bases, leaving 9 bases between the germline ends. The CDR3 spans 14 residues. CDR1 SGHAT and CDR2 FQNNGV come from the germline V gene. The CDR3 region has the DNA TGTGCCAGCAGCTTAGAACTTGGGGGCTACGAGCAGTACTTC. The encoded protein is CASSLELGGYEQYF.

The rearrangement uses TRBV9 and TRBJ2-6, with no clear D. Trimming removed 0 bases at V and 4 bases at J, with 8 bases between. CDR3 size: 15 residues. Per germline, CDR1 SGDLS and CDR2 YYNGEE. CDR3: CASSVVGWGANVLTF. Written as DNA, the CDR3 is TGTGCCAGCAGCGTAGTCGGGTGGGGGGCCAACGTCCTGACTTTC.

The rearrangement links TRBV9 to TRBJ2-1; TRBD2 agrees at 8 bases. The germline V gene encodes CDR1 SGDLS and CDR2 YYNGEE. The length of the CDR3 is 14 residues. J was trimmed by 7 bases and V by 4 bases; bases with no gene match: 7. The DNA of the CDR3 is TGTGCCAGCAGCCCCGGGGGGGGGTGGAATGAGCAGTTCTTC. It specifies CASSPGGGWNEQFF.

The chain combines TRBV6-5 with TRBJ2-7; tentative D call: TRBD1 (5 bases). V was trimmed by 8 bases and J by 0 bases, leaving 11 bases between them. The CDR3 spans 13 residues. Germline V gene data show CDR1 as MNHEY and CDR2 as SVGAGI. The CDR3, as DNA: TGTGCCAGCTCTGGGGCTTACTCCTACGAGCAGTACTTC. Translation: CASSGAYSYEQYF.

V gene TRBV30 combines with J gene TRBJ2-6, with D unclear. The CDR3 sequence is 16 residues long. V was clipped by 2 bases and J by 0 bases, with 11 bases between them. Germline CDR1 GTSNPN, CDR2 SVGIG (reference sequence). This chain's CDR3 is CAWSLAAVSGANVLTF. CDR3 DNA: TGTGCCTGGAGTCTGGCGGCCGTCTCTGGGGCCAACGTCCTGACTTTC.

V and J are TRBV19 and TRBJ1-1, with D possibly TRBD1 on 5 matching bases. Looked up from germline, CDR1 is LNHDA and CDR2 is SQIVND (reference sequence). The CDR3 is 13 residues long. V was pared by 5 bases and J by 6 bases, with 13 bases between. The CDR3 sequence is CASSFRWGAEAFF. The CDR3, as DNA: TGTGCCAGTAGTTTTCGGTGGGGCGCTGAAGCTTTCTTT.

V and J are TRBV28 and TRBJ2-3, with unresolved D. CDR3 size: 18 residues. The germline V and J ends were trimmed by 0 bases and 8 bases, with 24 bases remaining between them. Germline V gene sequence: CDR1 MDHEN, CDR2 SYDVKM. In DNA, the CDR3 is TGTGCCAGCAGTTTATGGCCTATCCACAGATACGAACTGCTTACGCAGTATTTT. Its protein product is CASSLWPIHRYELLTQYF.

CDR3 in DNA: TGTGCCAGCAGGTACCCGGGACTAGCGGGGAGGTCGGAGACCCAGTACTTC. It is translated as CASRYPGLAGRSETQYF. The chain uses TRBV2 and TRBJ2-5; 13 nucleotides line up with TRBD2. CDR3 length: 17 residues. Germline V gene lookup returns CDR1 SNHLY and CDR2 FYNNEI. J was trimmed by 5 bases and V by 6 bases; bases with no gene match: 12.

This chain joins TRBV28 and TRBJ1-5; 8 bases map to TRBD1. The CDR3 sequence is 14 residues long. The V segment lost 7 bases and the J segment 1 base; nucleotides outside the gene matches: 3. Germline V gives CDR1 MDHEN, CDR2 SYDVKM. CDR3 coding DNA: TGTGCCAGCACAGGGGGCGCGAGCAATCAGCCCCAGCATTTT. Translating gives CASTGGASNQPQHF.

The rearrangement joins TRBV7-2 to TRBJ2-7, with a weak D call TRBD2 (5 bases). Trimming stripped 5 bases from V and 2 bases from J, with 16 bases between. Germline lookup yields CDR1 SGHTA and CDR2 FQGNSA. CDR3 length: 15 residues. As DNA, the CDR3 is TGTGCCAGCAGCCCCTGGACGGTCGGGGCCTACGAGCAGTACTTC. This codes for CASSPWTVGAYEQYF.

This clone is deemed medium-sized. The rearrangement uses TRBV28 and TRBJ2-2; D is uncertain. Per germline, CDR1 MDHEN and CDR2 SYDVKM. The CDR3 is 16 amino acids. Trimming stripped 6 bases from V and 1 base from J, with 15 bases between. Written as DNA, the CDR3 is TGTGCCAGCAGCCCCACCGGGTCCTGGAACACCGGGGAGCTGTTTTTT. Protein sequence: CASSPTGSWNTGELFF. Full variable domain (remainder filled in from reference TRBV28 and TRBJ2-2): DVKVTQSSRYLVKRTGEKVFLECVQDMDHENMFWYRQDPGLGLRLIYFSYDVKMKEKGDIPEGYSVSREKKERFSLILESASTNQTSMYLCASSPTGSWNTGELFFGEGSRLTVL.

The CDR3 sequence is CASSVDKKGSTGNTEAFF. The CDR3 nucleotides are TGTGCCAGCAGCGTAGATAAGAAGGGTTCCACGGGGAACACTGAAGCTTTCTTT. The chain recombines TRBV9 with TRBJ1-1; D remains ambiguous. CDR1 SGDLS and CDR2 YYNGEE come from the germline V gene. Trimming stripped 0 bases from V and 1 base from J, with 19 bases between. The CDR3 has 18 amino acids.

This chain uses TRBV27 with TRBJ1-5, with 11 nucleotides matching TRBD1. The CDR3 totals 15 residues. The germline gives CDR1 MNHEY, CDR2 SMNVEV (reference sequence). V lost 8 bases, J lost 3 bases, and 6 bases stayed unmatched. CDR3 in amino acids: CASGWTGGYNQPQHF. Written as DNA, the CDR3 is TGTGCCAGCGGGTGGACAGGGGGCTACAATCAGCCCCAGCATTTT.

The V and J genes are TRBV28 and TRBJ1-6, with TRBD1 identical over 8 bases. CDR3 length equals 16 residues. CDR1 is MDHEN, CDR2 SYDVKM, per germline. The junction had 10 bases not matched to a gene; V was cut back by 5 bases and J by 7 bases. CDR3 DNA sequence: TGTGCCAGCAGTCGACAGGGGCGGTGGAAGAATTCACCCCTCCACTTT. It encodes CASSRQGRWKNSPLHF.

This CDR3 is CASSLGPDTQYF. In nucleotides, the CDR3 is TGTGCCAGCAGCTTAGGCCCAGATACGCAGTATTTT. The rearrangement links TRBV11-3 to TRBJ2-3; no reliable D call. Trimming took 1 base from V and 4 from J, leaving 3 bases between them. From germline, CDR1 is SGHNT and CDR2 YENEEA. CDR3 size: 12 residues.

The chain employs TRBV9 and TRBJ1-1; possible D gene TRBD1, 6 bases. The ends were cut back, 1 base at V and 0 bases at J, with 7 bases in the middle. Germline-derived CDR1 and CDR2 are SGDLS and YYNGEE. The CDR3 consists of 14 residues. For the CDR3, the DNA is TGTGCCAGCAGCGTAACAGGGATGAACACTGAAGCTTTCTTT. It codes for CASSVTGMNTEAFF. The whole variable domain, remainder taken from reference TRBV9 and TRBJ1-1, is DSGVTQTPKHLITATGQRVTLRCSPRSGDLSVYWYQQSLDQGLQFLIQYYNGEERAKGNILERFSAQQFPDLHSELNLSSLELGDSALYFCASSVTGMNTEAFFGQGTRLTVV.

The chain carries TRBV27 and TRBJ1-5; perhaps TRBD1 as D (5 bases). From germline, CDR1 is MNHEY and CDR2 SMNVEV (reference sequence). Trimming removed 5 bases at V and 6 bases at J, with 14 bases between. This CDR3 has 14 residues. The CDR3 is CASSPGTEIQPQHF. CDR3 coding DNA: TGTGCCAGCAGTCCCGGGACCGAGATTCAGCCCCAGCATTTT.

This chain joins TRBV7-6 and TRBJ2-1; 12 nucleotides line up with TRBD2. J gave up 9 bases and V 4 bases, and 10 bases lay outside the gene matches. Germline CDR1 is SGHVS and CDR2 is FNYEAQ. The CDR3 sequence is 16 residues long. The CDR3 spells CASSSTLAGGLSEQFF. In DNA form, the CDR3 reads TGTGCCAGCAGCTCCACCCTAGCGGGGGGGCTTAGTGAGCAGTTCTTC.

The rearrangement joins TRBV2 to TRBJ2-7; 8 positions match TRBD2. V lost 1 base to trimming and J lost 7 bases; unmatched junction nucleotides: 6. Germline V lookup: CDR1 SNHLY, CDR2 FYNNEI. This CDR3 comprises 14 residues. Here the CDR3 DNA reads TGTGCCAGCAGTGAAGGGACTAGCCGGGTTGAGCAGTACTTC. The encoded protein is CASSEGTSRVEQYF.

By its share, this clone is medium-sized (0.01 to 0.1%). The chain employs TRBV19 and TRBJ2-1; TRBD2 matches 11 bases. The V gene end was trimmed by 4 bases and the J gene end by 7 bases; junction bases not matched to a gene: 6. This CDR3 has 15 amino acids. The germline V gene has CDR1 LNHDA and CDR2 SQIVND (reference sequence). For the CDR3, the DNA is TGTGCCAGTAGTAGTATAGCGGGGGGGCCGAATGAGCAGTTCTTC. It encodes CASSSIAGGPNEQFF.